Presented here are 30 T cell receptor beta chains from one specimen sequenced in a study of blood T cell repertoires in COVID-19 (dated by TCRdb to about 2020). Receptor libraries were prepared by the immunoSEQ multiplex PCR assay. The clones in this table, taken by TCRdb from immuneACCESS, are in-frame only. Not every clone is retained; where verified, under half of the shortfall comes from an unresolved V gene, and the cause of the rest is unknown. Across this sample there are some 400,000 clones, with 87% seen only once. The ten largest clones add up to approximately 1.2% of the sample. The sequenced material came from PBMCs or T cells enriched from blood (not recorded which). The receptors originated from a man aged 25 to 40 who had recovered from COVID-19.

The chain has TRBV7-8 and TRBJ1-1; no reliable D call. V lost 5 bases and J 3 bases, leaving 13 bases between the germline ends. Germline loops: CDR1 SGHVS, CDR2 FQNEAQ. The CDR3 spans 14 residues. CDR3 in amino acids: CASSLTRIDTEAFF. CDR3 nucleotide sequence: TGTGCCAGCAGCCTGACAAGGATCGACACTGAAGCTTTCTTT.

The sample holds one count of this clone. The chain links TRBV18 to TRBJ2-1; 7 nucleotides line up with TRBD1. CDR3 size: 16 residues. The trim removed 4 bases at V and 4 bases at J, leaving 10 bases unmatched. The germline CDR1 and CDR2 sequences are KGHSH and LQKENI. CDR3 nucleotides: TGTGCCAGCTCACTTTACGGAGAGGGGGCTTACAATGAGCAGTTCTTC. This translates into CASSLYGEGAYNEQFF.

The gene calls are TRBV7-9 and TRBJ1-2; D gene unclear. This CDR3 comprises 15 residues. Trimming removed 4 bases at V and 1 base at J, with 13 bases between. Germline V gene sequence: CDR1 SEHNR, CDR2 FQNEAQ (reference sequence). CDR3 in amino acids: CASSSGGFVNYGYTF. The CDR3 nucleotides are TGTGCCAGCAGCTCGGGCGGGTTCGTTAACTATGGCTACACCTTC.

In DNA, the CDR3 is TGTGCCAGTAGTAGACCATTGACAGGGGATGGTGGCTATGGCTACACCTTC. It specifies CASSRPLTGDGGYGYTF. V usage is TRBV19 and J usage is TRBJ1-2; 8 bases agree with TRBD1. The V segment lost 4 bases and the J segment 4 bases; nucleotides outside the gene matches: 14. Germline V lookup: CDR1 LNHDA, CDR2 SQIVND (reference sequence). The CDR3 totals 17 residues.

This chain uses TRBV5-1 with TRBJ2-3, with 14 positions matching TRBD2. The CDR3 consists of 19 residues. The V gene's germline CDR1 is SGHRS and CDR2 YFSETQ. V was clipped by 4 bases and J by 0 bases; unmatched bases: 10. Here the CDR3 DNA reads TGCGCCAGCAGCCCCGGACTAGCGGGGGGTACAACTAGCACAGATACGCAGTATTTT. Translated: CASSPGLAGGTTSTDTQYF.

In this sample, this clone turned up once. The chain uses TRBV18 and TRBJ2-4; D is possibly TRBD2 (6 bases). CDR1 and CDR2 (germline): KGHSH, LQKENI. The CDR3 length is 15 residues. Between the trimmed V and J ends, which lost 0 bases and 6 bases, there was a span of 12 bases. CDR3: CASSPPEGAINIQYF. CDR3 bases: TGTGCCAGCTCACCACCGGAGGGTGCGATAAACATTCAGTACTTC. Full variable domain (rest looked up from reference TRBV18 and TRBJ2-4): NAGVMQNPRHLVRRRGQEARLRCSPMKGHSHVYWYRQLPEEGLKFMVYLQKENIIDESGMPKERFSAEFPKEGPSILRIQQVVRGDSAAYFCASSPPEGAINIQYFGAGTRLSVL.

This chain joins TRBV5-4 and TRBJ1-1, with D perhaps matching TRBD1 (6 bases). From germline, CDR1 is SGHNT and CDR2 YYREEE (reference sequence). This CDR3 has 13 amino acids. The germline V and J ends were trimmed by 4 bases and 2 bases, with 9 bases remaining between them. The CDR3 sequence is CASSTDSNTEAFF. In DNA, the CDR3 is TGTGCCAGCAGCACGGACAGCAACACTGAAGCTTTCTTT.

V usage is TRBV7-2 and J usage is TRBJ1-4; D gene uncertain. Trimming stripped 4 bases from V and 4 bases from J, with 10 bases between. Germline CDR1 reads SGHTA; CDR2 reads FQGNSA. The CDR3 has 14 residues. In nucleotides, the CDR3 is TGTGCCAGCAGCTCGGACTTTTTTAATGAAAAACTGTTTTTT. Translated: CASSSDFFNEKLFF.

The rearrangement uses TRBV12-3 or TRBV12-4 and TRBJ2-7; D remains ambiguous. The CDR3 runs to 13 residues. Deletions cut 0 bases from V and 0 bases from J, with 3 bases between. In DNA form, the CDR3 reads TGTGCCAGCAGTTTAGCAGCCTCCTACGAGCAGTACTTC. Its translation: CASSLAASYEQYF.

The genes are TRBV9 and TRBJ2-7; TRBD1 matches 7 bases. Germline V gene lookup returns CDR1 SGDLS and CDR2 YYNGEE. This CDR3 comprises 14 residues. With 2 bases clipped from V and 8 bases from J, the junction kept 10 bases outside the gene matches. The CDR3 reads CASSVRDSTTKQYF. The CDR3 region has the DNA TGTGCCAGCAGCGTCCGGGACAGTACTACGAAGCAGTACTTC.

CDR3 region: CASSHRGNNTEAFF. CDR3 sequence (DNA): TGTGCCAGTAGTCACAGGGGTAACAACACTGAAGCTTTCTTT. The rearrangement links TRBV19 to TRBJ1-1, with 7 bases matching TRBD1. The germline V gene has CDR1 LNHDA and CDR2 SQIVND (reference sequence). After removal of 5 bases from V and 2 bases from J, the junction contained 5 bases not matched to a gene. The CDR3 contains 14 residues.

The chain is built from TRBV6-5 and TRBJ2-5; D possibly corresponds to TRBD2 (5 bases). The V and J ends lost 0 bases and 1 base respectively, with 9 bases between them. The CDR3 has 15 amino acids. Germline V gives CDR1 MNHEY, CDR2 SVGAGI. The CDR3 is CASSYSTGIQETQYF. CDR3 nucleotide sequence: TGTGCCAGCAGTTACTCGACCGGGATCCAAGAGACCCAGTACTTC.

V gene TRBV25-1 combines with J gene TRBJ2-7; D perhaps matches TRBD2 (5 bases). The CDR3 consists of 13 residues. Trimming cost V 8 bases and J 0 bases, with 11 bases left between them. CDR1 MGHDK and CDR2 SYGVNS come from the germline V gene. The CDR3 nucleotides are TGTGCCAGCCGACGGGGAAGCTCCTACGAGCAGTACTTC. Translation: CASRRGSSYEQYF.

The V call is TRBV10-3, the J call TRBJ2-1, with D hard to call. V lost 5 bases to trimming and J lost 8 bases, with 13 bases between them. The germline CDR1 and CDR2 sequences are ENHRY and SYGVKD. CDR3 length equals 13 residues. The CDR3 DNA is TGTGCCATCAGTAAAGAGGTTGACGATGAGCAGTTCTTC. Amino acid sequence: CAISKEVDDEQFF.

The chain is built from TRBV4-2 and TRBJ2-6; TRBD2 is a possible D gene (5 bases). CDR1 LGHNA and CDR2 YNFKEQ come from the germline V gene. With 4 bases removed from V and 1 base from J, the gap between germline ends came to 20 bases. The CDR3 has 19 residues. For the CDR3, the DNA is TGTGCCAGCAGCCGCGAACCAAACAGAGGGTGGTCTGGGGCCAACGTCCTGACTTTC. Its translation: CASSREPNRGWSGANVLTF.

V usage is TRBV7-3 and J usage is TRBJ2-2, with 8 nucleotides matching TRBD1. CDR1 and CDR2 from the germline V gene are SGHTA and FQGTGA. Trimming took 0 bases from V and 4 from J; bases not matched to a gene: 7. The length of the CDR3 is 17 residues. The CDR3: CASSLTAGTGGTGELFF. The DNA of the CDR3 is TGTGCCAGCAGCTTAACAGCCGGGACAGGTGGCACCGGGGAGCTGTTTTTT.

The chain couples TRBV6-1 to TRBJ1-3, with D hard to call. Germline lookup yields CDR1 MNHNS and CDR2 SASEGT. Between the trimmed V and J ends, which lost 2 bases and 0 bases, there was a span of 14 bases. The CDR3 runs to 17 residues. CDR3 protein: CASSEWSSSYSGNTIYF. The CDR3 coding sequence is TGTGCCAGCAGTGAATGGTCATCCAGTTACTCTGGAAACACCATATATTTT.

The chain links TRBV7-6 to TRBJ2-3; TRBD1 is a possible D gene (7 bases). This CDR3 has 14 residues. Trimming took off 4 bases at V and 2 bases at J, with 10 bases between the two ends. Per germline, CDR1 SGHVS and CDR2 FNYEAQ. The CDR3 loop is CASSSGGNTDTQYF. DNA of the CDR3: TGTGCCAGCAGCTCAGGGGGGAACACAGATACGCAGTATTTT. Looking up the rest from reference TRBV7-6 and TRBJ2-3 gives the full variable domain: GAGVSQSPRYKVTKRGQDVALRCDPISGHVSLYWYRQALGQGPEFLTYFNYEAQQDKSGLPNDRFSAERPEGSISTLTIQRTEQRDSAMYRCASSSGGNTDTQYFGPGTRLTVL.

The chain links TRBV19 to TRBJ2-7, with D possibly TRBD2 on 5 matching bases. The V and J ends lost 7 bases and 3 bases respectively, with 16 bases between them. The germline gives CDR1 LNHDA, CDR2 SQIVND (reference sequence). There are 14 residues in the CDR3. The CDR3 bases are TGTGCCAGTACCCCGGGGAGAGGTCGCTACGAGCAGTACTTC. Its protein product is CASTPGRGRYEQYF.

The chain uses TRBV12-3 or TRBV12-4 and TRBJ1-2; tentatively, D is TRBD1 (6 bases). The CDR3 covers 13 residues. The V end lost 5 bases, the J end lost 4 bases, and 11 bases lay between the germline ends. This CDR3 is CASSPRGIYGYTF. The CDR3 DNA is TGTGCCAGCAGTCCGAGGGGGATCTATGGCTACACCTTC.

The CDR3 spells CASSLRIRDWDYGYTF. CDR3 bases: TGTGCCAGCAGCTTAAGGATCAGGGACTGGGACTATGGCTACACCTTC. The J gene is TRBJ1-2, the V gene TRBV7-9, with TRBD1 as a possible D gene (5 bases). The germline V gene encodes CDR1 SEHNR and CDR2 FQNEAQ (reference sequence). This CDR3 comprises 16 residues. V was clipped by 2 bases and J by 3 bases, with 16 bases between them. Drawing the rest from reference TRBV7-9 and TRBJ1-2, the complete variable domain is DTGVSQNPRHKITKRGQNVTFRCDPISEHNRLYWYRQTLGQGPEFLTYFQNEAQLEKSRLLSDRFSAERPKGSFSTLEIQRTEQGDSAMYLCASSLRIRDWDYGYTFGSGTRLTVV.

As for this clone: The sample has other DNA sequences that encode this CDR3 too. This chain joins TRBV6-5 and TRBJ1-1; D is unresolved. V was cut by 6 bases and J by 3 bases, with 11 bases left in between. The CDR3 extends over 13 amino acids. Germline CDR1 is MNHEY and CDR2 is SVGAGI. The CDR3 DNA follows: TGTGCCAGCAGCCGCACAGTTGACACTGAAGCTTTCTTT. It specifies CASSRTVDTEAFF.

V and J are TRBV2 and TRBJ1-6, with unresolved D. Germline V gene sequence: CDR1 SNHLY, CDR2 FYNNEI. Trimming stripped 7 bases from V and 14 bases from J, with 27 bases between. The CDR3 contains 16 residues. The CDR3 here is CASTLSRALARSALHF. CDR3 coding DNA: TGTGCCAGCACTCTCTCGAGGGCTCTGGCCCGTTCGGCCCTCCACTTT.

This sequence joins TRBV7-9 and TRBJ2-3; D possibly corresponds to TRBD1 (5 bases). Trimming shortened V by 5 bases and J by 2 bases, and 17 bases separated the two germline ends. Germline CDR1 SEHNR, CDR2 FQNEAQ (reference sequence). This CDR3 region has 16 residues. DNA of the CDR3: TGTGCCAGCAGCCCTCCAGGGCCTTCCCTCACAGATACGCAGTATTTT. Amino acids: CASSPPGPSLTDTQYF.

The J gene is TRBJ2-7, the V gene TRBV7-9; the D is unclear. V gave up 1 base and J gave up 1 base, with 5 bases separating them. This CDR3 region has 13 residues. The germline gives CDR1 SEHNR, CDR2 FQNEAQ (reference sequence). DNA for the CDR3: TGTGCCAGCAGCTTAGTTGAGTCCTACGAGCAGTACTTC. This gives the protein CASSLVESYEQYF.

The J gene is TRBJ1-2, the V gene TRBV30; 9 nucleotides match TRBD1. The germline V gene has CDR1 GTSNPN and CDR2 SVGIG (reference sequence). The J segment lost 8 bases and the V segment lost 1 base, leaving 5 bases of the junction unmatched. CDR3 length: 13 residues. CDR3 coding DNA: TGTGCCTGGAGTGGAAACAGGGGGCAAGGCTACACCTTC. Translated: CAWSGNRGQGYTF.

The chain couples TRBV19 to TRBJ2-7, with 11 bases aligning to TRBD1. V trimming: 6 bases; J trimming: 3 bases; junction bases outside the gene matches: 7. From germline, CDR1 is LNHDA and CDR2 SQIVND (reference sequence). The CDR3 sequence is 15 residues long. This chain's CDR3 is CASSLTGTGGYEQYF. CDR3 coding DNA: TGTGCCAGTAGCTTGACCGGGACAGGGGGCTACGAGCAGTACTTC.

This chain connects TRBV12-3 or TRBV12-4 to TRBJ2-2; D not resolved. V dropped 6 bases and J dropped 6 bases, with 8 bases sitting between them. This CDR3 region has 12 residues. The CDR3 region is CASRTISGELFF. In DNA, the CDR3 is TGTGCCAGCAGGACAATCTCCGGGGAGCTGTTTTTT.

For the CDR3, the DNA is TGTGCCAGCAGCGCGGGGGGGGAGACCCAGTACTTC. Residues: CASSAGGETQYF. The rearrangement joins TRBV9 to TRBJ2-5; TRBD2 matches 8 bases. The CDR3 loop spans 12 amino acids. CDR1 and CDR2 (germline): SGDLS, YYNGEE. The J segment lost 5 bases and the V segment lost 3 bases, leaving 0 bases of the junction unmatched.

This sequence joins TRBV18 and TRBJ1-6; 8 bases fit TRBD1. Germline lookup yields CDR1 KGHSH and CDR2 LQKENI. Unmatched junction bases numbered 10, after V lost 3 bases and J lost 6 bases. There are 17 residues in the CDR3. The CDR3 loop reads CASSPTTGAVVNSPLHF. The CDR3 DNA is TGTGCCAGCTCACCCACGACAGGGGCCGTTGTTAATTCACCCCTCCACTTT.